Shown below are 25 T cell receptor beta chains from a single sample sequenced in a study of beta chain features in type 1 diabetes (dated 2018 in TCRdb). The library came from the immunoSEQ multiplex PCR assay. The entire isolated RNA was reverse transcribed using the High Capacity cDNA Reverse Transcription Kit, and thus expressed TCRB transcripts were sequenced. TCRdb provides this immuneACCESS table in a form limited to in-frame rearrangements. Some clones are lacking; in checked studies, under half of them reflect an unresolved V gene, and why the rest are absent is not known. The sample profile shows 9,300 or so clones; 78% of them were found once. 1.4% of the sample lies in the top ten. Sequenced: Tregs from blood. Explained via the paper, the cell subset or site label denotes: regulatory CD4+ T cells. These receptors were taken from a woman aged 18 to 35 in good health.

This clone was observed a single time. The chain has TRBV11-2 and TRBJ2-1, with TRBD2 as a possible D gene (6 bases). V lost 4 bases, J lost 0 bases, and 10 bases lay in between. The length of the CDR3 is 15 residues. Germline lookup yields CDR1 SGHAT and CDR2 FQNNGV. CDR3 residues: CASSSDGSSYNEQFF. The CDR3 coding sequence is TGTGCCAGCAGCTCCGACGGGAGCTCCTACAATGAGCAGTTCTTC.

V is TRBV18 and J is TRBJ1-5; D uncertain. The V end was cut by 3 bases, the J end by 11 bases, with 14 bases between. Germline V gene sequence: CDR1 KGHSH, CDR2 LQKENI. CDR3 length equals 13 residues. The CDR3 sequence is CASSPRDGGSQHF. The DNA for the CDR3 is TGTGCCAGCTCACCGCGGGATGGAGGGTCCCAGCATTTT.

Note on this clone: Relative to the germline gene, one junction end is altered; a read error may explain this. The chain carries TRBV7-2 and TRBJ1-6; D unclear. Germline loops: CDR1 SGHTA, CDR2 FQGNSA. This CDR3 is built from 17 residues. The CDR3 protein is CASSPLAHVGYNSPLHF. CDR3 DNA: TGTGCCAGCAGCCCGTTGGCACACGTGGGCTATAATTCCCCCCTCCACTTT.

The V gene is TRBV7-9, the J gene TRBJ2-3; maybe TRBD1 (5 bases). V was clipped by 0 bases and J by 4 bases, with 5 bases between them. Looked up from germline, CDR1 is SEHNR and CDR2 is FQNEAQ (reference sequence). The CDR3 runs 13 residues. CDR3 protein: CASSLAGADTQYF. DNA for the CDR3: TGTGCCAGCAGCTTAGCAGGGGCAGATACGCAGTATTTT.

This clone was detected only once. The chain couples TRBV5-1 to TRBJ2-1; 7 bases match TRBD1. V was clipped by 0 bases and J by 5 bases; unmatched bases: 5. Germline lookup yields CDR1 SGHRS and CDR2 YFSETQ. This CDR3 has 15 amino acids. CDR3 in DNA: TGCGCCAGCAGCTTGGAAGGGACAGCCCACAATGAGCAGTTCTTC. Its translation: CASSLEGTAHNEQFF.

The V gene is TRBV7-9, the J gene TRBJ1-1; TRBD1 matches 9 bases. CDR1 is SEHNR, CDR2 FQNEAQ, per germline (reference sequence). The junction had 7 bases not matched to a gene; V was cut back by 5 bases and J by 6 bases. The CDR3 runs to 14 residues. DNA for the CDR3: TGTGCCAGCAGCCCGAGGACAGGGGTCCCTGAAGCTTTCTTT. Protein product: CASSPRTGVPEAFF.

The chain has TRBV6-6 and TRBJ1-6; 8 positions agree with TRBD1. The CDR3 consists of 15 residues. J lost 6 bases, V lost 6 bases, and 7 bases had no gene match. CDR1 is MNHNY and CDR2 is SVGAGI in the germline V gene (reference sequence). The CDR3 sequence is CASSWGQAANSPLHF. DNA for the CDR3: TGTGCCAGCAGCTGGGGACAGGCGGCTAATTCACCCCTCCACTTT.

The V call is TRBV6-6, the J call TRBJ1-6; D is unclear. V dropped 5 bases and J dropped 16 bases, with 15 bases sitting between them. Germline CDR1 MNHNY, CDR2 SVGAGI (reference sequence). There are 12 residues in the CDR3. DNA for the CDR3: TGTGCCAGCAGTGTTCGGACGGGAAGACTCCACTTT. It is translated as CASSVRTGRLHF.

This clone was counted once. CDR3 region: CASSLGESSGANVLTF. The CDR3 DNA follows: TGCGCCAGCAGCTTGGGAGAAAGCTCTGGGGCCAACGTCCTGACTTTC. The J gene is TRBJ2-6, the V gene TRBV5-1; no clear D. The V and J ends lost 0 bases and 0 bases respectively, with 7 bases between them. This CDR3 is 16 amino acids long. The germline CDR1 and CDR2 sequences are SGHRS and YFSETQ.

The chain is built from TRBV5-1 and TRBJ2-3, with TRBD2 as a possible D gene (5 bases). V was cut by 4 bases and J by 2 bases, with 14 bases left in between. CDR1 and CDR2 from the germline V gene are SGHRS and YFSETQ. This CDR3 is 15 amino acids long. The CDR3 loop is CASSLNPGSTDTQYF. CDR3 nucleotides: TGCGCCAGCAGCCTAAATCCGGGGTCCACAGATACGCAGTATTTT.

V and J are TRBV5-5 and TRBJ2-1; 8 positions match TRBD2. Per germline, CDR1 SGHKS and CDR2 YYEKEE (reference sequence). The CDR3 contains 15 residues. Unmatched junction bases numbered 6, after V lost 1 base and J lost 6 bases. The CDR3 is CASSLTGGLRNEQFF. CDR3 bases: TGTGCCAGCAGCTTGACGGGGGGGCTACGCAATGAGCAGTTCTTC.

The CDR3 coding sequence is TGTGCCAGCAGACCAGGGGTAGGCAGTTCACCCCTCCACTTT. It encodes CASRPGVGSSPLHF. This chain links TRBV5-6 with TRBJ1-6, with D maybe TRBD1 (6 bases). The ends were cut back, 5 bases at V and 9 bases at J, with 15 bases in the middle. The CDR3 has 14 amino acids. Germline V CDR1 and CDR2: SGHDT, YYEEEE.

This chain links TRBV11-2 with TRBJ1-1; no reliable D call. V shed 4 bases and J shed 6 bases, with 12 bases lying between them. This CDR3 contains 13 residues. Germline V gene sequence: CDR1 SGHAT, CDR2 FQNNGV. This CDR3 is CASSSPRSAEAFF. The CDR3 nucleotides read TGTGCCAGCAGCTCCCCTCGGAGCGCTGAAGCTTTCTTT.

The chain is built from TRBV6-1 and TRBJ2-7; TRBD1 agrees at 9 bases. Germline CDR1 is MNHNS and CDR2 is SASEGT. V was pared by 2 bases and J by 1 base, with 6 bases of the junction left unmatched. This CDR3 comprises 16 residues. The DNA for the CDR3 is TGTGCCAGCAGTGAACCGTGGGACAGGGCGTCCTACGAGCAGTACTTC. This codes for CASSEPWDRASYEQYF.

V gene TRBV2 combines with J gene TRBJ1-3; D unclear. CDR3 size: 10 residues. Trimming pared 7 bases from V and 7 bases from J, leaving 5 bases between. Germline values: CDR1 SNHLY, CDR2 FYNNEI. For the CDR3, the DNA is TGTGCCAGCAATGCGAACACCATATATTTT. Translation: CASNANTIYF. Based on the CDR3 plus reference TRBV2 and TRBJ1-3, the full variable domain is EPEVTQTPSHQVTQMGQEVILRCVPISNHLYFYWYRQILGQKVEFLVSFYNNEISEKSEIFDDQFSVERPDGSNFTLKIRSTKLEDSAMYFCASNANTIYFGEGSWLTVV.

CDR3 nucleotides: TGTGCCAGCAGCTTGGACAGGGCGAGAGGCACTGAAGCTTTCTTT. Encoded protein: CASSLDRARGTEAFF. The rearrangement uses TRBV7-3 and TRBJ1-1; 8 nucleotides align to TRBD1. The CDR3 length is 15 residues. V shed 3 bases and J 4 bases; nucleotides not matched to a gene: 7. CDR1 SGHTA and CDR2 FQGTGA come from the germline V gene.

This chain links TRBV30 with TRBJ2-1, with TRBD1 matching over 7 bases. This CDR3 is 14 amino acids long. Germline V gene sequence: CDR1 GTSNPN, CDR2 SVGIG (reference sequence). V lost 5 bases to trimming and J lost 6 bases; unmatched junction nucleotides: 10. Here the CDR3 DNA reads TGTGCCTGGCAGACAGGGTTTCAGTCCAATGAGCAGTTCTTC. Its protein is CAWQTGFQSNEQFF.

V and J are TRBV15 and TRBJ2-1, with TRBD2 matching over 12 bases. Trimming at V came to 2 bases and at J to 4 bases, leaving 3 bases not matched to a gene. This CDR3 has 16 residues. Germline CDR1 LNHNV, CDR2 YYDKDF (reference sequence). The CDR3 spells CATSRLTSGRYNEQFF. The CDR3 DNA follows: TGTGCCACCAGCAGACTAACTAGCGGGAGGTACAATGAGCAGTTCTTC. The whole variable domain, remainder taken from reference TRBV15 and TRBJ2-1, is DAMVIQNPRYQVTQFGKPVTLSCSQTLNHNVMYWYQQKSSQAPKLLFHYYDKDFNNEADTPDNFQSRRPNTSFCFLDIRSPGLGDTAMYLCATSRLTSGRYNEQFFGPGTRLTVL.

This rearrangement joins TRBV20-1 to TRBJ1-1, with D possibly TRBD1 on 6 matching bases. Germline values: CDR1 DFQATT, CDR2 SNEGSKA (reference sequence). The CDR3 is 11 residues long. V was clipped by 5 bases and J by 8 bases, with 12 bases between them. This chain's CDR3 is CSASTGAEAFF. CDR3 bases: TGCAGTGCTTCGACAGGAGCCGAAGCTTTCTTT.

V usage is TRBV11-2 and J usage is TRBJ2-2; D is possibly TRBD2 (7 bases). From germline, CDR1 is SGHAT and CDR2 FQNNGV. Trimming removed 7 bases at V and 1 base at J, with 19 bases between. The length of the CDR3 is 17 residues. CDR3 loop: CASKKREGQLNTGELFF. CDR3 DNA sequence: TGTGCCAGCAAAAAAAGGGAGGGACAACTGAACACCGGGGAGCTGTTTTTT.

The gene calls are TRBV30 and TRBJ2-1, with TRBD2 identical over 9 bases. Germline loops: CDR1 GTSNPN, CDR2 SVGIG (reference sequence). This CDR3 has 18 residues. V gave up 0 bases and J gave up 7 bases; unmatched junction bases: 16. In nucleotides, the CDR3 is TGTGCCTGGAGTGTACGAGGAGCGGGAGGAATTGGGAGGAATGAGCAGTTCTTC. Translated: CAWSVRGAGGIGRNEQFF.

V usage is TRBV5-1 and J usage is TRBJ2-3; D perhaps matches TRBD1 (6 bases). The CDR3 is made up of 17 amino acids. Germline V gene sequence: CDR1 SGHRS, CDR2 YFSETQ. With 4 bases removed from V and 2 bases from J, the gap between germline ends came to 20 bases. In nucleotides, the CDR3 is TGCGCCAGCAGCCGATACAGGACAGCCCAGCCCACAGATACGCAGTATTTT. Protein product: CASSRYRTAQPTDTQYF. The complete variable domain, with remaining parts taken from reference TRBV5-1 and TRBJ2-3, reads KAGVTQTPRYLIKTRGQQVTLSCSPISGHRSVSWYQQTPGQGLQFLFEYFSETQRNKGNFPGRFSGRQFSNSRSEMNVSTLELGDSALYLCASSRYRTAQPTDTQYFGPGTRLTVL.

The V and J genes are TRBV30 and TRBJ1-4; D gene unclear. Germline CDR1 and CDR2: GTSNPN and SVGIG (reference sequence). The V end was cut by 0 bases, the J end by 10 bases, with 12 bases between. This CDR3 contains 13 residues. The CDR3 spells CAWSVQGSGKLFF. The CDR3 region has the DNA TGTGCCTGGAGTGTACAAGGGAGCGGAAAACTGTTTTTT.

This chain joins TRBV30 and TRBJ2-5, with 14 bases matching TRBD2. In germline, CDR1 is GTSNPN, CDR2 SVGIG (reference sequence). The CDR3 consists of 15 residues. After removal of 6 bases from V and 3 bases from J, the junction contained 6 bases not matched to a gene. CDR3 sequence reads: CACKLGLAGEETQYF. CDR3 bases: TGTGCCTGCAAATTGGGACTAGCGGGGGAAGAGACCCAGTACTTC.

This clone was seen just once. V usage is TRBV12-5 and J usage is TRBJ2-3, with 11 nucleotides matching TRBD2. Germline V lookup: CDR1 LGHNT, CDR2 FRNRAP. The CDR3 runs to 14 residues. CDR3 amino acids: CASRGVAGGDTQYF. The CDR3 bases are TGTGCCTCAAGGGGGGTAGCGGGGGGGGATACGCAGTATTTT.